The rows below give T cell receptor beta chains drawn from one sample of a study of neurological immune-mediated disorders. One entry per CDR3 protein, called by TCRdb with MiXCR from the 5' RACE reads. Here the sample spans about 21,000 distinct CDR3 sequences, 15% to 20% being singletons. The sample comprised CD8+ T cells from blood. The source is a woman under 30 with multiple sclerosis. Each CDR3 is given with its conserved first and last residue.

v_gene,CDR3aa
TRBV18,CASSPDGDVYEQYF
TRBV10-3,CAISNTDLRHGYTF
TRBV3-1,CASSQEELANTGELFF
TRBV5-6,CASSLGMGLVKNIQYF
TRBV20-1,CSASIGTGPETQYF
TRBV20-1,CSARDSGSYYNEQFF
TRBV28,CASSRDRGTDTQYF
TRBV7-2,CASSLSRATYEQYF
TRBV9,CASRLSEASYNEQFF
TRBV30,CAWSQGRNYNEQFF
TRBV5-1,CASRQETNTEAFF
TRBV12-3/TRBV12-4,CAISGGVDYGYTF
TRBV3-1,CASSLKGTDNEQFF
TRBV7-9,CASSASRGTGELFF
TRBV10-3,CAISESRSIGSSMDTQYF
TRBV7-2,CASSARPTDTQYF
TRBV7-6,CASSLAQTGGNEKLFF
TRBV6-1,CASTAWGFNQPQHF